This TCR beta chain was retrieved from a study of CD8+CD57+ T cells in acquired aplastic anemia. Study-level background: Sorting CD4+ and CD8+ cells gave DNA averaging about 3.1 ug. In CD4+ cells, healthy donors produced an average of approximately 11 million reads.

Genomic DNA templated the TCR beta VDJ and CDR3 profiling. TCRdb independently ran MiXCR on the reads; one entry per CDR3 protein. Counted here are 180,000 or so distinct CDR3 sequences, 45% to 50% occurring once; the ten biggest clones make up 2.5% to 3.5%. With respect to this clonotype: Its antigen is not known.

Notes on the study in general: Approximately 30 CD8+ CDR3 sequences were shared between patients and controls. CD8+ Simpson's diversity showed no significant patient-control difference.

The ends lost 6 bases at V and 0 bases at J; junction bases unmatched: 15. Germline-derived CDR1 and CDR2 are MNHEY and SVGEGT. The CDR3 is made up of 18 amino acids. What was sequenced was sorted CD4+, CD8+, or CD8+CD57+ T cells (not recorded which) from PBMCs. The clonotype comes from a human donor in good health. This sequence joins TRBV6-2 or TRBV6-3 and TRBJ1-1; TRBD1 matches 8 bases. DNA of the CDR3: TGTGCCAGCAGGTACACCAGGGGGCCGGGGTTCATGAACACTGAAGCTTTCTTT. Translating gives CASRYTRGPGFMNTEAFF.